The 14 T cell receptor beta chains below all came from one sample that was sequenced in a study of T cell repertoires in cytomegalovirus infection. TCRdb re-called the reads with MiXCR, one entry per CDR3 protein. In the table there are around 180,000 distinct CDR3 sequences, approximately 30% of which are singletons. Sequencing was performed on PBMCs. Receptors were obtained from a human donor in good health (CMV status not recorded). Some clones in this sample may be carry-over from other donors' samples.

This clonotype occurred once. The chain joins TRBV20-1 to TRBJ1-3, with D perhaps TRBD1 (6 bases). The length of the CDR3 is 16 residues. V was pared by 0 bases and J by 3 bases, with 15 bases between. Germline lookup yields CDR1 DFQATT and CDR2 SNEGSKA (reference sequence). The CDR3 DNA is TGCAGTGCTAGAGATAGGGCAGGGGCAAGTGGAAACACCATATATTTT. It encodes CSARDRAGASGNTIYF.

The V gene is TRBV12-3 or TRBV12-4, the J gene TRBJ1-2, with TRBD1 matching over 7 bases. CDR3 length: 14 amino acids. V was clipped by 5 bases and J by 8 bases; unmatched bases: 11. The CDR3 is CASSPQTGLVGYTF. CDR3 DNA: TGTGCCAGCAGTCCCCAGACAGGGTTGGTAGGCTACACCTTC.

This sequence joins TRBV5-1 and TRBJ2-5, with TRBD1 identical over 9 bases. Trimming took 4 bases from V and 0 from J; bases not matched to a gene: 10. This CDR3 region has 17 residues. Germline V gene data show CDR1 as SGHRS and CDR2 as YFSETQ. Written as DNA, the CDR3 is TGCGCCAGCAGCCCCGAGGGGACAGGGCCTAACCAAGAGACCCAGTACTTC. Translating gives CASSPEGTGPNQETQYF.

This clonotype was seen a handful of times. The V and J genes are TRBV12-3 or TRBV12-4 and TRBJ2-2; TRBD1 might be the D (6 bases). V was trimmed by 0 bases and J by 6 bases, leaving 8 bases between them. This CDR3 has 14 amino acids. The chain's CDR3 is CASSLATGAGELFF. CDR3 DNA: TGTGCCAGCAGTTTAGCGACAGGAGCCGGGGAGCTGTTTTTT.

This clonotype appeared a few times. The chain joins TRBV29-1 to TRBJ1-1; TRBD1 matches 8 bases. The J segment lost 6 bases and the V segment lost 7 bases, leaving 4 bases of the junction unmatched. CDR1 is SQVTM, CDR2 ANQGSEA, per germline. This CDR3 comprises 11 residues. The chain's CDR3 is CSARTGPEAFF. In DNA, the CDR3 is TGCAGCGCAAGGACAGGGCCTGAAGCTTTCTTT.

The CDR3 loop reads CASSVEAMNTEAFF. DNA for the CDR3: TGTGCCAGCAGCGTAGAGGCAATGAACACTGAAGCTTTCTTT. The chain carries TRBV9 and TRBJ1-1; no reliable D call. The CDR3 extends over 14 amino acids. The V and J ends lost 0 bases and 0 bases respectively, with 6 bases between them. CDR1 and CDR2 from the germline V gene are SGDLS and YYNGEE.

This clonotype occurred many times. The rearrangement joins TRBV7-2 to TRBJ1-2; D may be TRBD1 (6 bases). The ends were cut back, 5 bases at V and 2 bases at J, with 12 bases in the middle. Germline V CDR1 and CDR2: SGHTA, FQGNSA. CDR3 length equals 14 residues. The CDR3 DNA reads as TGTGCCAGCAGCGCGGACAGCGTGAACTATGGCTACACCTTC. This codes for CASSADSVNYGYTF. The whole variable domain, filled in from reference TRBV7-2 and TRBJ1-2, reads GAGVSQSPSNKVTEKGKDVELRCDPISGHTALYWYRQSLGQGLEFLIYFQGNSAPDKSGLPSDRFSAERTGGSVSTLTIQRTQQEDSAVYLCASSADSVNYGYTFGSGTRLTVV.

The chain employs TRBV5-6 and TRBJ1-2; D remains ambiguous. CDR3 length: 15 amino acids. Deletions cut 4 bases from V and 2 bases from J, with 15 bases between. CDR1 and CDR2 (germline): SGHDT, YYEEEE. Here the CDR3 reads CASSRGGYPNYGYTF. CDR3 bases: TGTGCCAGCAGCCGTGGTGGGTACCCGAACTATGGCTACACCTTC. Filled out from reference TRBV5-6 and TRBJ1-2, the complete variable domain reads DAGVTQSPTHLIKTRGQQVTLRCSPKSGHDTVSWYQQALGQGPQFIFQYYEEEERQRGNFPDRFSGHQFPNYSSELNVNALLLGDSALYLCASSRGGYPNYGYTFGSGTRLTVV.

The chain employs TRBV7-4 and TRBJ2-3, with a weak D call TRBD1 (5 bases). Per germline, CDR1 SGHVT and CDR2 SQSDAQ. The CDR3 extends over 16 amino acids. V gave up 3 bases and J gave up 2 bases, with 15 bases separating them. CDR3 coding DNA: TGTGCCAGCAGCTTCGCCGGACAAGTTCCCACAGATACGCAGTATTTT. It yields the protein CASSFAGQVPTDTQYF. Variable domain in full (rest from reference TRBV7-4 and TRBJ2-3): GAGVSQSPRYKVAKRGRDVALRCDSISGHVTLYWYRQTLGQGSEVLTYSQSDAQRDKSGRPSGRFSAERPERSVSTLKIQRTEQGDSAVYLCASSFAGQVPTDTQYFGPGTRLTVL.

V usage is TRBV5-1 and J usage is TRBJ1-1, with no clear D. Germline assignment: CDR1 SGHRS and CDR2 YFSETQ. V was shortened by 4 bases and J by 3 bases, with 10 bases between the two germline ends. The CDR3 runs to 13 residues. The CDR3 coding sequence is TGCGCCAGCAGCAACCGGGAGGACACTGAAGCTTTCTTT. Translating gives CASSNREDTEAFF.

The chain carries TRBV12-5 and TRBJ2-2; 7 nucleotides align to TRBD1. The germline gives CDR1 LGHNT, CDR2 FRNRAP. The CDR3 has 17 amino acids. Germline trimming cut 6 bases from V and 1 base from J; bases unmatched to any gene: 11. The CDR3 reads CASGPSQRTGNTGELFF. The CDR3 DNA reads TGTGCTAGTGGCCCATCCCAAAGGACAGGGAACACCGGGGAGCTGTTTTTT.

CDR3 residues: CASSFRDTTTEAFF. CDR3 sequence (DNA): TGTGCCAGCAGCTTCAGGGATACGACCACTGAAGCTTTCTTT. The chain carries TRBV5-4 and TRBJ1-1, with TRBD1 as a possible D gene (5 bases). The CDR3 length is 14 residues. Per germline, CDR1 SGHNT and CDR2 YYREEE (reference sequence). The V and J ends lost 2 bases and 4 bases respectively, with 12 bases between them.

Worth noting for this clonotype: This may come from a read error, since a much larger clone is one base off. This rearrangement joins TRBV7-2 to TRBJ2-1, with a tentative D call TRBD1 (5 bases). This CDR3 region has 14 residues. V lost 5 bases and J 5 bases, leaving 13 bases between the germline ends. The V gene's germline CDR1 is SGHTA and CDR2 FQGNSA. CDR3 sequence: CASSIFDSNNEQFF. CDR3 in DNA: TGTGCCAGCAGCATCTTTGACAGTAACAATGAGCAGTTCTTC.

This clonotype came up a few times. This chain joins TRBV7-2 and TRBJ1-2; weak D call: TRBD1 (5 bases). Germline V gives CDR1 SGHTA, CDR2 FQGNSA. This CDR3 contains 16 residues. The ends were cut back, 1 base at V and 0 bases at J, with 12 bases in the middle. CDR3 residues: CASSLEGRVPNYGYTF. In DNA form, the CDR3 reads TGTGCCAGCAGCTTAGAGGGCAGGGTGCCTAACTATGGCTACACCTTC.